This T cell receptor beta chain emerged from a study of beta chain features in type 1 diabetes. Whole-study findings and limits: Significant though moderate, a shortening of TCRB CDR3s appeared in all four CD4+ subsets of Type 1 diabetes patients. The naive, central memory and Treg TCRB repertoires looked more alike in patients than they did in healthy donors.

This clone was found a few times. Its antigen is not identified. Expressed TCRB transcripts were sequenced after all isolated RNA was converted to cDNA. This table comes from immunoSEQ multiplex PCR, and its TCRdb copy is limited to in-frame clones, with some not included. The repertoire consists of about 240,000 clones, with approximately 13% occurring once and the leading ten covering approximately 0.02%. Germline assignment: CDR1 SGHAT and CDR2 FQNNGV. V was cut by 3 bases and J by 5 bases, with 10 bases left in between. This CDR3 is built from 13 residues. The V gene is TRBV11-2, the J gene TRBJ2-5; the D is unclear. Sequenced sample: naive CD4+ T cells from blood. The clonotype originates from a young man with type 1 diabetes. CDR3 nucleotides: TGTGCCAGCAGCTTTCACTTGGAGGAGACCCAGTACTTC. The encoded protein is CASSFHLEETQYF.